This TCR beta chain appears in the sequencing data of a study of CD8 T cells in ankylosing spondylitis. Study-level findings and limits: Seemingly characteristic of ankylosing spondylitis blood was a TCR beta motif consisting of about 8 highly homologous variants. Reports say disease-linked clones showed up significantly more in matched ankylosing spondylitis synovial fluid. Clones linked to the disease showed a CD8+ phenotype. They occurred at relatively low frequencies in peripheral blood. Certain motif variants had earlier been reported in reactive arthritis synovial fluid and blood.

Points on this clonotype: Its antigen is as yet unknown.

Germline V CDR1 and CDR2: DFQATT, SNEGSKA (reference sequence). CDR3 length equals 12 residues. Trimming cost V 4 bases and J 0 bases, with 7 bases left between them. Making the TCR beta libraries involved quantitative 5'-RACE with molecular barcodes. TCRdb re-derived calls from the 5' RACE reads in MiXCR, one entry per CDR3 protein. The data show fewer than 650,000 distinct CDR3 sequences, roughly 13% seen once. Sequencing input: blood, either unsorted or a sorted T cell fraction (not recorded which). The receptor comes from a male donor with ankylosing spondylitis. This chain uses TRBV20-1 with TRBJ2-7, with D tentatively TRBD2 (6 bases). The CDR3 spells CSATSDSYEQYF. The CDR3 nucleotides read TGCAGTGCTACTAGCGACTCCTACGAGCAGTACTTC.